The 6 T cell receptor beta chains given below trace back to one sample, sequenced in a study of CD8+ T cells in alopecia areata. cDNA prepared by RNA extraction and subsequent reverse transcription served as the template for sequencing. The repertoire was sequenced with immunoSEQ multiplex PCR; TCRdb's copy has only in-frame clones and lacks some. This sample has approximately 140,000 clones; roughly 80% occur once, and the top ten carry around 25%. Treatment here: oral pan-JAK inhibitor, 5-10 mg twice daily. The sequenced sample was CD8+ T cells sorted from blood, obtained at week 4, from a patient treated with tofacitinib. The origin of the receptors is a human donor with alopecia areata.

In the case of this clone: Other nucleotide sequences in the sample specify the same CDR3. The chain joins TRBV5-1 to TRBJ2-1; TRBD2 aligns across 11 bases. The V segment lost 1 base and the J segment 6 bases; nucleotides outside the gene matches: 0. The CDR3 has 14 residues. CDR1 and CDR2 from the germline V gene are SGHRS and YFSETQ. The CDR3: CASSLLAGGNEQFF. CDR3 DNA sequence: TGCGCCAGCAGCTTGCTAGCGGGGGGCAATGAGCAGTTCTTC. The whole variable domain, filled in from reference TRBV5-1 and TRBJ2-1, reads KAGVTQTPRYLIKTRGQQVTLSCSPISGHRSVSWYQQTPGQGLQFLFEYFSETQRNKGNFPGRFSGRQFSNSRSEMNVSTLELGDSALYLCASSLLAGGNEQFFGPGTRLTVL.

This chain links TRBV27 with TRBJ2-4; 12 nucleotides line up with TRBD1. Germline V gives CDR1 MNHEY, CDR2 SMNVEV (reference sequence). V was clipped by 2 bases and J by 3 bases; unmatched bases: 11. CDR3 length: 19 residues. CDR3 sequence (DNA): TGTGCCAGCAGTTTACTACCGGGACAGGGGGCGTTAGACAAAAACATTCAGTACTTC. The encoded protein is CASSLLPGQGALDKNIQYF.

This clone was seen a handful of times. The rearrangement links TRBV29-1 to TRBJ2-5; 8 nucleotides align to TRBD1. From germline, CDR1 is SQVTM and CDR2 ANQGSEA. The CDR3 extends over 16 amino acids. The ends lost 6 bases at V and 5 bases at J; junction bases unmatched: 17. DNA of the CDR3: TGCAGCGTGGGGCATCTGGACAGGGTATTTTTGGAGACCCAGTACTTC. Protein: CSVGHLDRVFLETQYF.

As DNA, the CDR3 is TGTGCCAGCAGCTACGGGGGAAGTAGTTACAATGAGCAGTTCTTC. It encodes CASSYGGSSYNEQFF. The chain has TRBV25-1 and TRBJ2-1, with D possibly matching TRBD2 (6 bases). Trimming took off 6 bases at V and 4 bases at J, with 16 bases between the two ends. From germline, CDR1 is MGHDK and CDR2 SYGVNS. This CDR3 has 15 amino acids.

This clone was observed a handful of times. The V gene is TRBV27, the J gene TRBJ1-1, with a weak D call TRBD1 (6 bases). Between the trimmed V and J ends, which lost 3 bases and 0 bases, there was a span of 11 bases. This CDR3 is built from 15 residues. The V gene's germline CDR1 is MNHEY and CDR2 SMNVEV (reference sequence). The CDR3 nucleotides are TGTGCCAGCAGTTTGGGGGGCCTACTGAACACTGAAGCTTTCTTT. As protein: CASSLGGLLNTEAFF.

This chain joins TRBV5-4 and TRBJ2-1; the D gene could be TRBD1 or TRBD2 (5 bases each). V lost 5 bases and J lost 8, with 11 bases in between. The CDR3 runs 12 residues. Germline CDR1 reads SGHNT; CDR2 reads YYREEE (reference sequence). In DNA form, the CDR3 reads TGTGCCAGCAGGGGGGTCCAGGATGAGCAGTTCTTC. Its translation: CASRGVQDEQFF.